This T cell receptor (beta chain) was captured by sequencing in a study of blood T cells in healthy people across ages. Findings and limits, study-wide: When set beside aged donors, long-lived donors presented more naive CD4+ cells and higher diversity.

A second PCR of about 7 to 12 cycles used a sample-barcoded 5' primer and a J-beta primer mix. A 12-random-nucleotide template-switch adaptor tagged each cDNA molecule. Each CDR3 protein is one row after TCRdb ran MiXCR on the 5' RACE reads. The sample includes around 800,000 distinct CDR3 sequences, roughly 24% of them seen just once. V lost 5 bases and J 4 bases, leaving 9 bases between the germline ends. Germline V gene lookup returns CDR1 MDHEN and CDR2 SYDVKM. The CDR3 is 12 residues long. This clonotype has more than one count but fewer than ten. Its specificity is unknown. These data also featured in a second study, about T cells of mothers and their children. In that study: Within related and unrelated pairs, thymic selection shapes TCR recombination output in a similar way.

The sequence was collected from a boy between 10 and 17 years old in good health. This sequence joins TRBV28 and TRBJ2-7; D assignment may be TRBD1 or TRBD2 (5 bases each). Sequencing used blood. CDR3 nucleotides: TGTGCCAGCAGTAAGAGGGGTTACGAGCAGTACTTC. It codes for CASSKRGYEQYF.